This TCR beta chain was observed in a study of T cell responses to AZD1222 COVID-19 vaccine. General observations from the study: It should be noted that donors were predominantly white British and more often female, and clonal diversity was possibly underestimated.

TCRdb's copy holds only in-frame clones and misses some; the assay was immunoSEQ multiplex PCR. The sample includes around 73,000 clones, 89% of them seen just once. V was shortened by 4 bases and J by 6 bases, with 13 bases between the two germline ends. The CDR3 spans 14 residues. Germline CDR1 and CDR2: LGHNA and YNFKEQ. As concerns this clone: The antigen is unknown.

V is TRBV4-2 and J is TRBJ2-1; D remains ambiguous. Sequencing used peripheral blood, obtained 28 days after the second AZD1222 dose. This TCR came from an adult who received the AZD1222 COVID-19 vaccine. CDR3 DNA: TGTGCCAGCAGCCCCCAAGGGCCCTCCAATGAGCAGTTCTTC. It codes for CASSPQGPSNEQFF.